This T cell receptor (beta chain) originates from a study of T-cell reconstitution after alpha-beta-depleted transplantation in children. Unique molecular identifiers were used to barcode this TCRbeta library. Each CDR3 protein is one row after TCRdb ran MiXCR on the PCR reads. The sample includes hundreds of thousands of distinct CDR3 sequences, over 15% of them seen just once. The CDR3 has 13 residues. The germline V and J ends were trimmed by 9 bases and 8 bases, with 17 bases remaining between them. In germline, CDR1 is MGHDK, CDR2 SYGVNS. The source was PBMCs from the stem cell graft donor, collected from the stem cell graft. The V call is TRBV25-1, the J call TRBJ2-1; tentative D call: TRBD2 (5 bases). The TCR comes from a human donor who donated a stem cell graft to a child with acute myeloid leukemia. The CDR3 DNA reads TGTGCCAGGAGCCTCCGTGAGGGTTATGAGCAGTTCTTC. Residues: CARSLREGYEQFF.